The clone carrying this T cell receptor (beta chain) appeared many times. No antigen is known for it. This sample is drawn from a study of T cell repertoires in cytomegalovirus infection. Study details: CMV infection plus the matching HLA type was flagged by public TCR beta signatures.

The CDR3 has 14 residues. Germline values: CDR1 MNHEY, CDR2 SMNVEV (reference sequence). The V and J ends lost 0 bases and 9 bases respectively, with 9 bases between them. General study points: Cumulative frequency of public TCR beta families picked out carriers of CMV plus the relevant HLA. The study found HLA-C-restricted CMV-specific TCR beta clonotypes dominating the ex vivo response.

Using its own MiXCR run on the reads, TCRdb lists one record per CDR3 protein. The data show about 830,000 distinct CDR3 sequences, 32% seen once. V gene TRBV27 combines with J gene TRBJ1-6, with D perhaps TRBD1 (5 bases). The sequence was collected from a human donor in good health (CMV status not recorded). Some clones in this sample may be carry-over from other donors' samples. The sample consisted of cultured CD8+ T cells from PBMCs, taken from culture after CMV antigen stimulation. The CDR3 DNA is TGTGCCAGCAGTTTATCTGGGGGTGGTTCACCCCTCCACTTT. Its protein is CASSLSGGGSPLHF.